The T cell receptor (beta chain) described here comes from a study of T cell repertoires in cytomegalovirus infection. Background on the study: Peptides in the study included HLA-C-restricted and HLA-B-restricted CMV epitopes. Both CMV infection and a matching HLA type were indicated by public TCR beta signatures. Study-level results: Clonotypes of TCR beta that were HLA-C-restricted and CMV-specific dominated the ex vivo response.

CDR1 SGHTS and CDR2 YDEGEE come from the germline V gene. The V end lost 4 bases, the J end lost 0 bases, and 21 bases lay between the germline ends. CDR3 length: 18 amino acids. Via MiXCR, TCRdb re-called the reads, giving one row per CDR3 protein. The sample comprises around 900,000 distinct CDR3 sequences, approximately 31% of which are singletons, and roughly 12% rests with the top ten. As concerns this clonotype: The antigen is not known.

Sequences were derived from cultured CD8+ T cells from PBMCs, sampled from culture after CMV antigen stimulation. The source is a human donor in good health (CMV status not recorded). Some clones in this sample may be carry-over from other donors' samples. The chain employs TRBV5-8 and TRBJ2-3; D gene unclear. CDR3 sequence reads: CASSVGRFLSTSTDTQYF. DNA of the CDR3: TGTGCCAGCAGCGTCGGCAGGTTCCTATCTACTAGCACAGATACGCAGTATTTT.